The entry below gives a single TCR beta chain sequence along with its context. No antigen is known for it. No base quality information exists; no much larger clone differs at one position. V gives up 7 bases and J gives up 1 base, and the segment between their germline ends measures 11 bases. The CDR3 spans 13 residues, from the cysteine through the phenylalanine. Only the CDR3 region is kept as DNA, spanning 39 bases read in frame from base 1. CDR1 SGHRS and CDR2 YFSETQ were looked up in the germline V gene. This sample is drawn from a study of OX40 agonist ivuxolimab in advanced cancers. Context from the whole study: The costimulatory receptor OX40 (CD134) was targeted by ivuxolimab, a fully human IgG2 agonistic monoclonal antibody. Intravenous ivuxolimab was administered to patients every 2 weeks at six dose levels: 0.01, 0.1, 0.3, 1.5, 3 and 10 mg/kg. Of the approximately 54 patients in dose escalation, around 19 had hepatocellular carcinoma, some 15 had melanoma, 9 had renal cell carcinoma and 9 had head and neck cancer. In the dose-escalation cohort, around four fifths of patients were male, and the mean age was 60 years with a range of about 20 to 90. Patients were allowed to have had prior anti-PD-1, anti-PD-L1 or anti-CTLA-4 therapy, and 40% to 45% of the dose-escalation patients had been treated with checkpoint inhibitors. Partial responses were achieved by three dose-escalation patients, of whom one had hepatocellular carcinoma and two had cutaneous melanoma. Peripheral TCRbeta sequencing aimed to test whether ivuxolimab altered TCR sequence diversity and caused clonal T-cell expansion. The paper describes the monotherapy dose-escalation part (N of about 47 patients) of the phase I trial of ivuxolimab. The paper as a whole reports these results and caveats: Low levels of normalized T-cell clonal expansion were also seen in some patients who did not respond. After ivuxolimab, expanded clones were on average more numerous among CD8+ T cells than among CD4+ T cells. Antigen specificity was not determined for the clonally expanded peripheral T cells. At doses of 0.1 to 3.0 mg/kg, clonal expansion of both CD4+ and CD8+ blood T cells was observed from baseline to week 6. In the 0.1-3.0 mg/kg groups, partial responders had among the lowest normalized peripheral clonal expansion, particularly in CD8+ T cells.

Genomic DNA was isolated from the sorted cells so that the TCRbeta CDR3 region could be sequenced. The immunoSEQ Assay was used for sequencing of TCRbeta CDR3 regions. TCRdb limited this immuneACCESS table to in-frame rearrangements with V and J called. A share of clones is missing; checked studies link under half to unresolved V genes, and the rest is unexplained. The sample profile shows 45,000 or so clones; more than 70% of them were found once. Around 1.1% of the sample comes from the top ten. Patients with a history of autoimmune disease or receiving systemic immunosuppression were excluded from the trial. Peripheral blood for TCR sequencing was collected from all dose cohorts at baseline, on cycle 4 day 1, and on cycle 7 day 1. Samples were obtained from an open-label, multicenter, first-in-human phase I dose-escalation trial of ivuxolimab. Adults with locally advanced or metastatic melanoma, renal cell carcinoma, hepatocellular carcinoma or head and neck squamous cell carcinoma were enrolled in the trial. Before TCR sequencing, CD4+ and CD8+ T cells were separately sorted from peripheral blood.

Here the sequenced sample was CD4+ or CD8+ T cells sorted from blood, taken in a trial of the OX40 agonist ivuxolimab. The sequence came from an adult with an advanced solid tumor such as melanoma, head and neck, liver or kidney cancer. The sequence joins TRBV5-1 to TRBJ2-5, with the D gene call left open. The DNA is TGCGCCAGCGCCCCCAGGACCCAAGAGACCCAGTACTTC. It specifies CASAPRTQETQYF.